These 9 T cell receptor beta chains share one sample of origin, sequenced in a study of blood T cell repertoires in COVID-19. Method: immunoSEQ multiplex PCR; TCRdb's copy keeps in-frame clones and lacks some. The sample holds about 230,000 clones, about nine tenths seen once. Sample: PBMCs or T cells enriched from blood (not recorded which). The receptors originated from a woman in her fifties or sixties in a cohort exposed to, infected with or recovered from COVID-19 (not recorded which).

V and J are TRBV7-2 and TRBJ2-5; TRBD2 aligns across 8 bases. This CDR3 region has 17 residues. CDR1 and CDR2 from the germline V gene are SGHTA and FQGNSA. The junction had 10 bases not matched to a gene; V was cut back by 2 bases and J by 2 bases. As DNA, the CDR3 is TGTGCCAGCAGCTTAAGGATCGGGAGGGGCGCACAAGAGACCCAGTACTTC. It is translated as CASSLRIGRGAQETQYF. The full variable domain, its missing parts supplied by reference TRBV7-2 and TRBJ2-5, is GAGVSQSPSNKVTEKGKDVELRCDPISGHTALYWYRQSLGQGLEFLIYFQGNSAPDKSGLPSDRFSAERTGGSVSTLTIQRTQQEDSAVYLCASSLRIGRGAQETQYFGPGTRLLVL.

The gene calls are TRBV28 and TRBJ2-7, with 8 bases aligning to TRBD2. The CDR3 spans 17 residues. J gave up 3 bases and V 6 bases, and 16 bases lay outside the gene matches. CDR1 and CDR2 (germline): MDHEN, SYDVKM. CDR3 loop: CASSIPGGAGADYEQYF. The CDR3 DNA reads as TGTGCCAGCAGCATACCCGGGGGGGCGGGGGCCGACTACGAGCAGTACTTC.

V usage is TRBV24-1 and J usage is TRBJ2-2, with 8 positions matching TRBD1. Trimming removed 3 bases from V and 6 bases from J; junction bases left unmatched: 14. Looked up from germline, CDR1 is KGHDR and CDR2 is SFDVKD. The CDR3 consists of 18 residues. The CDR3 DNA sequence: TGTGCCACCAGTGATCCCGGACAGGGAATGAGTATTGCCGGGGAGCTGTTTTTT. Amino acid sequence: CATSDPGQGMSIAGELFF.

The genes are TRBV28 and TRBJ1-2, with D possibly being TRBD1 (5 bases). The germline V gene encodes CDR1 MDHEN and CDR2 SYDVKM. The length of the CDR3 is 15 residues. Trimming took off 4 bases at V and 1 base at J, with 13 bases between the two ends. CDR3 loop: CASSSSDTNNYGYTF. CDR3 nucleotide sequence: TGTGCCAGCAGTTCGTCGGACACGAATAACTATGGCTACACCTTC.

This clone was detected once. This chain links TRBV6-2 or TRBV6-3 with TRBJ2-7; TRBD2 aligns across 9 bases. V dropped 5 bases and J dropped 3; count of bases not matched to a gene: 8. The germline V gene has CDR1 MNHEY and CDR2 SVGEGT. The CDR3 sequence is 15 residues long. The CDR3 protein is CASSDSGGSIYEQYF. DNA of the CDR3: TGTGCCAGCAGTGATAGCGGGGGCTCCATCTACGAGCAGTACTTC.

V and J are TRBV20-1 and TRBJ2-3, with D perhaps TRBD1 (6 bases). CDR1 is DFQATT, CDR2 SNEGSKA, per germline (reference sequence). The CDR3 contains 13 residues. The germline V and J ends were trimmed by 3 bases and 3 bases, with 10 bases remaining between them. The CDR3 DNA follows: TGCAGTGCTAGTCTGCAGGGGACAGATACGCAGTATTTT. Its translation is CSASLQGTDTQYF.

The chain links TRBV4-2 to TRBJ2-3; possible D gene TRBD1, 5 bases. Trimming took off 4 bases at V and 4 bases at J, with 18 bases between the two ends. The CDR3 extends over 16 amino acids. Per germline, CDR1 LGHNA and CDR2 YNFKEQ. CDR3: CASSLKFGQGADTQYF. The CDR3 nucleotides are TGTGCCAGCAGCCTCAAGTTTGGGCAGGGTGCAGATACGCAGTATTTT.

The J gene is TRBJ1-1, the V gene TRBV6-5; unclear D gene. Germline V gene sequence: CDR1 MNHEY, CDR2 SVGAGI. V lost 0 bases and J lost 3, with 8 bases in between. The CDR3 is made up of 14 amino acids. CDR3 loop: CASSYSGSDTEAFF. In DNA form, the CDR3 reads TGTGCCAGCAGTTACTCGGGGAGTGACACTGAAGCTTTCTTT.

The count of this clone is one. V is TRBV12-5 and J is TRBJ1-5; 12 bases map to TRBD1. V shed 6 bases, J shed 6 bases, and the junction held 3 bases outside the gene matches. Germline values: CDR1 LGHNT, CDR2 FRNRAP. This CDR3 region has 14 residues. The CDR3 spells CASGPGQGAQPQHF. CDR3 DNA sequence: TGTGCTAGTGGCCCGGGACAGGGGGCTCAGCCCCAGCATTTT.